This T cell receptor (beta chain) was obtained from a study of CD8+ T cells in alopecia areata. About the study: The study gave treated patients oral tofacitinib at 5 to 10 mg twice daily.

Study-level findings and limits: Uncertainty remains about how baseline CD8+ expansion links to response, with one nonresponder.

RNA was isolated and reverse transcribed to cDNA, the sequencing template. Produced via immunoSEQ multiplex PCR; TCRdb's table is partial and in-frame only. The sample carries approximately 170,000 clones, approximately 56% recorded once. For this clone: Its matching antigen is unknown.

Germline V gene data show CDR1 as MNHNS and CDR2 as SASEGT. Trimming took off 10 bases at V and 5 bases at J, with 12 bases between the two ends. The CDR3 spans 11 residues. Described treatment: oral pan-JAK inhibitor, 5-10 mg twice daily. Punch biopsies of lesional scalp, plus peripheral blood, were taken from alopecia areata patients. The sequence was collected from a human donor with alopecia areata. Here the sequenced sample was CD4+ T cells sorted from blood, taken at week 4, from a patient treated with tofacitinib. V and J are TRBV6-1 and TRBJ2-7; no reliable D call. CDR3 in DNA: TGTGCCATCGGGCTTTGGAACGAGCAGTACTTC. As protein: CAIGLWNEQYF.